Listed here are 10 T cell receptor beta chains from one sample, sequenced in a study of blood T cells in healthy people across ages. Then a second PCR, running roughly 6 to 11 cycles, was carried out with a sample-barcoded 5' primer and a J-beta primer mix. TCRdb re-called the 5' RACE reads with MiXCR, one entry per CDR3 protein. The data contain hundreds of thousands of distinct CDR3 sequences, around 45% of them singletons. The sample taken for sequencing was blood. The receptors were gathered from a man aged 80 or over in good health.

The chain is built from TRBV7-2 and TRBJ2-5; maybe TRBD2 (6 bases). V lost 2 bases and J 1 base, leaving 17 bases between the germline ends. The V gene's germline CDR1 is SGHTA and CDR2 FQGNSA. The CDR3 is made up of 17 amino acids. CDR3 region: CASSLTPAGTFQETQYF. The CDR3, as DNA: TGTGCCAGCAGCTTAACCCCCGCCGGGACTTTCCAAGAGACCCAGTACTTC. Full variable domain (rest looked up from reference TRBV7-2 and TRBJ2-5): GAGVSQSPSNKVTEKGKDVELRCDPISGHTALYWYRQSLGQGLEFLIYFQGNSAPDKSGLPSDRFSAERTGGSVSTLTIQRTQQEDSAVYLCASSLTPAGTFQETQYFGPGTRLLVL.

The chain couples TRBV28 to TRBJ2-1; D is possibly TRBD2 (6 bases). Per germline, CDR1 MDHEN and CDR2 SYDVKM. The CDR3 covers 16 residues. V dropped 3 bases and J dropped 0 bases, with 12 bases sitting between them. CDR3 DNA: TGTGCCAGCAGTTTCGCGGGACTGGGCTCCTACAATGAGCAGTTCTTC. Its translation is CASSFAGLGSYNEQFF.

CDR3 coding DNA: TGCAGTGCCGCCAGGGGGGGTGTTCGGGAGACCCAGTACTTC. Its protein product is CSAARGGVRETQYF. The chain uses TRBV20-1 and TRBJ2-7; the D call may be TRBD1 or TRBD2 (7 bases each). The assigned J gene may be wrong: the sequence end matches TRBJ2-5 better. This CDR3 is built from 14 residues. CDR1 is DFQATT and CDR2 is SNEGSKA in the germline V gene (reference sequence).

The V call is TRBV15, the J call TRBJ2-7, with 7 bases matching TRBD1. Losses at the gene ends were 0 bases for V and 4 bases for J; bases not matched to a gene: 9. The CDR3 runs 16 residues. In germline, CDR1 is LNHNV, CDR2 YYDKDF (reference sequence). CDR3 protein: CATSRDHRQGSYEQYF. The CDR3, as DNA: TGTGCCACCAGCAGAGATCATAGACAGGGAAGTTACGAGCAGTACTTC.

As DNA, the CDR3 is TGCGCCAGCAGTCTCGGACTAGCGGGAGGGAGAGATGAGCAGTTCTTC. Protein: CASSLGLAGGRDEQFF. This rearrangement joins TRBV5-1 to TRBJ2-1, with TRBD2 matching 15 bases. J lost 8 bases, V lost 5 bases, and 8 bases had no gene match. This CDR3 comprises 16 residues. Germline loops: CDR1 SGHRS, CDR2 YFSETQ.

The chain combines TRBV29-1 with TRBJ2-3; 7 bases are shared with TRBD1. Germline CDR1 SQVTM, CDR2 ANQGSEA. The CDR3 spans 14 residues. V lost 7 bases to trimming and J lost 2 bases; unmatched junction nucleotides: 9. CDR3 in DNA: TGCAGCGCCAGGGACAGCTCGAACACAGATACGCAGTATTTT. This gives the protein CSARDSSNTDTQYF.

The V call is TRBV29-1, the J call TRBJ2-3; D is possibly TRBD2 (6 bases). The CDR3 contains 15 residues. The germline V gene encodes CDR1 SQVTM and CDR2 ANQGSEA. Trimming shortened V by 7 bases and J by 1 base, and 18 bases separated the two germline ends. Written as DNA, the CDR3 is TGCAGCGCCACCGGGACTGCTGCAGGCACAGATACGCAGTATTTT. The encoded protein is CSATGTAAGTDTQYF.

The chain links TRBV7-2 to TRBJ2-5; D assignment may be TRBD1 or TRBD2 (5 bases each). Germline CDR1 SGHTA, CDR2 FQGNSA. This CDR3 contains 14 residues. Trimming left V 5 bases short and J 13 bases short, with 23 bases between. This CDR3 reads CASSAGTADLRVYF. The DNA of the CDR3 is TGTGCCAGCAGCGCCGGGACGGCTGATCTACGAGTGTACTTC.

The V and J genes are TRBV5-1 and TRBJ1-1; no clear D gene. CDR1 and CDR2 (germline): SGHRS, YFSETQ. V lost 2 bases to trimming and J lost 5 bases, with 13 bases between them. The CDR3 runs 14 residues. The CDR3 spells CASSFEGGRTEAFF. CDR3 bases: TGCGCCAGCAGCTTCGAAGGTGGGCGAACTGAAGCTTTCTTT. The variable domain in full, completed from reference TRBV5-1 and TRBJ1-1, reads KAGVTQTPRYLIKTRGQQVTLSCSPISGHRSVSWYQQTPGQGLQFLFEYFSETQRNKGNFPGRFSGRQFSNSRSEMNVSTLELGDSALYLCASSFEGGRTEAFFGQGTRLTVV.

The gene calls are TRBV9 and TRBJ1-2, with 8 bases fitting TRBD1. The CDR3 consists of 13 residues. The V and J ends lost 3 bases and 7 bases, in that order; junction bases with no gene match: 5. Germline CDR1 is SGDLS and CDR2 is YYNGEE. The CDR3 sequence is CASSDVDRGGYTF. In DNA form, the CDR3 reads TGTGCCAGCAGCGACGTCGACAGGGGTGGCTACACCTTC.